This TCR beta chain was obtained from a study of CD4+ T cells in melanoma. This CDR3 region has 17 residues. Germline-derived CDR1 and CDR2 are SGHNT and YYREEE (reference sequence). The germline V and J ends were trimmed by 0 bases and 0 bases, with 15 bases remaining between them. Sequenced by immunoSEQ multiplex PCR; TCRdb stores in-frame clones only, minus some. Among approximately 14,000 clones listed, about 62% were seen once. Study conclusions and caveats: A reported correlation linked neoantigen-specific CD4+ T cells to CD8+, macrophage and B cell function. Reportedly, melanoma neoantigen-specific CD4+ T cells showed varied differentiation states.

The table lists this clone with a few counts. Antigen unknown. Sequencing was done on a sample of cells from a culture (not recorded whether cultured in vitro). This chain uses TRBV5-4 with TRBJ1-2, with D tentatively TRBD1 (6 bases). This clonotype was obtained from a human donor with melanoma. CDR3 sequence (DNA): TGTGCCAGCAGCTTGGCCTTACGGACAGCACCTAACTATGGCTACACCTTC. It yields the protein CASSLALRTAPNYGYTF. The full variable domain, completed using reference TRBV5-4 and TRBJ1-2, is ETGVTQSPTHLIKTRGQQVTLRCSSQSGHNTVSWYQQALGQGPQFIFQYYREEENGRGNFPPRFSGLQFPNYSSELNVNALELDDSALYLCASSLALRTAPNYGYTFGSGTRLTVV.